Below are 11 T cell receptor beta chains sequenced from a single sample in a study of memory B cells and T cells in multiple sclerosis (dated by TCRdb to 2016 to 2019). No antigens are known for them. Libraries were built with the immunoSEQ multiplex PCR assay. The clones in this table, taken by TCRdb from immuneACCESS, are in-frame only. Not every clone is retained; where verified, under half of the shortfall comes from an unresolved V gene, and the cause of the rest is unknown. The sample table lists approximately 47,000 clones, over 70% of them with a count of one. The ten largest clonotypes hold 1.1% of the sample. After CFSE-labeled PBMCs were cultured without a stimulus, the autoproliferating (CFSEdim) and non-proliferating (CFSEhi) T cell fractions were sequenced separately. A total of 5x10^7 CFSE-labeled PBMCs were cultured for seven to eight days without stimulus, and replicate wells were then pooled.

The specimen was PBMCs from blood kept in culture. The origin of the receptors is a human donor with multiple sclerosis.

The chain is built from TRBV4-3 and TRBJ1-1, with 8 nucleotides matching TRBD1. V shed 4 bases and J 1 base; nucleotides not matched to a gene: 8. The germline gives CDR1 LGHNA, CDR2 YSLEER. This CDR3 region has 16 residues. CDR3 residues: CASSRDRGFGNTEAFF. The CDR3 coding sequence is TGCGCCAGCAGCCGAGACAGGGGTTTCGGGAACACTGAAGCTTTCTTT.

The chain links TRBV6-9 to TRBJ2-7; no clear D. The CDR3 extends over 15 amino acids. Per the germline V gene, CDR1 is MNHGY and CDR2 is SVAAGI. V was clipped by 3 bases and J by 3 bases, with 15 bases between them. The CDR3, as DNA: TGTGCCAGCAGTTACGCCTCCCAAGGGATCTACGAGCAGTACTTC. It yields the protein CASSYASQGIYEQYF.

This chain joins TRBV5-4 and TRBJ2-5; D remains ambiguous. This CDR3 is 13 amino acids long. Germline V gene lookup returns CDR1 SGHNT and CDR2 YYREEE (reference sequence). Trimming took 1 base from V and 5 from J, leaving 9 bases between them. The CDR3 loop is CASSLRAEETQYF. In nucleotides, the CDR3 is TGTGCCAGCAGCTTGCGGGCAGAGGAGACCCAGTACTTC.

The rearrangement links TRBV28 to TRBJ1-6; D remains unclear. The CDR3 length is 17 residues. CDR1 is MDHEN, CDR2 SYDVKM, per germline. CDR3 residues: CGTRVTLTSSYNSPLHF. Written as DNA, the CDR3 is TGTGGCACGAGGGTCACGTTGACGAGCTCCTATAATTCACCCCTCCACTTT.

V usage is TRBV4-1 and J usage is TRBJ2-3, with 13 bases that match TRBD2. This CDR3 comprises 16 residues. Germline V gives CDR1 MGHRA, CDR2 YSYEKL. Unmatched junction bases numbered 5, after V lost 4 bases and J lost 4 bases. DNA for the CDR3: TGCGCCAGCAGCCGCGGACTAGCGGGGGATCCAGATACGCAGTATTTT. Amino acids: CASSRGLAGDPDTQYF.

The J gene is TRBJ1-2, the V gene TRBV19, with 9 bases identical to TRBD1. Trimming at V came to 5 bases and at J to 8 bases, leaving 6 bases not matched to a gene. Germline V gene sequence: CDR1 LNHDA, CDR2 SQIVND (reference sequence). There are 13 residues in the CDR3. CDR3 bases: TGTGCCAGTAGTGGGGACAGGGCCGAAGGCTACACCTTC. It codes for CASSGDRAEGYTF.

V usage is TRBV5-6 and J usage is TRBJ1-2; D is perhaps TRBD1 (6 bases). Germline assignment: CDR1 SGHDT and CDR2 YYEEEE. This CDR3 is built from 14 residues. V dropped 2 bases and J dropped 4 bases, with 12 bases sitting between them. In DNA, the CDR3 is TGTGCCAGCAGCTTCTCCGGACAGACCTATGGCTACACCTTC. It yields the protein CASSFSGQTYGYTF.

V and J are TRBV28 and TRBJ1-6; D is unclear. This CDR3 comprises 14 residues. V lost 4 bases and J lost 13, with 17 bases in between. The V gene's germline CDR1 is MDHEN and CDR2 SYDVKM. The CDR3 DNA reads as TGTGCCAGCAGTTATGAGACGGGCCCTAGGCCCCTCCACTTT. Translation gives CASSYETGPRPLHF.

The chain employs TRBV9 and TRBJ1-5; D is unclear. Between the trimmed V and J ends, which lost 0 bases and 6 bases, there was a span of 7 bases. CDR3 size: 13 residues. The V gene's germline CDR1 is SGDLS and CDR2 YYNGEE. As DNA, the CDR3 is TGTGCCAGCAGCGTAGTCTCGGGTCAGCCCCAGCATTTT. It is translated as CASSVVSGQPQHF.

This CDR3 reads CASSVEARTDTQYF. The CDR3 DNA is TGTGCCAGCAGCGTAGAGGCCCGCACAGATACGCAGTATTTT. The J gene is TRBJ2-3, the V gene TRBV9; D gene uncertain. Per the germline V gene, CDR1 is SGDLS and CDR2 is YYNGEE. The CDR3 is 14 residues long. V was shortened by 0 bases and J by 1 base, with 6 bases between the two germline ends.

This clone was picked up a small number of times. The CDR3 spells CASSFGQGPNQPQHF. The CDR3 DNA reads as TGTGCCAGCAGCTTCGGACAGGGACCCAATCAGCCCCAGCATTTT. The rearrangement uses TRBV7-9 and TRBJ1-5; 8 nucleotides align to TRBD1. From germline, CDR1 is SEHNR and CDR2 FQNEAQ (reference sequence). Trimming at V came to 3 bases and at J to 3 bases, leaving 4 bases not matched to a gene. The CDR3 loop spans 15 amino acids.